Below, one T cell receptor beta chain is given with its context. V was trimmed by 1 base and J by 4 bases, leaving 14 bases between them. Per the germline V gene, CDR1 is MGHRA and CDR2 is YSYEKL. The CDR3 runs 15 residues. PCR used 60 Vbeta primers and 13 Jbeta primers. The assay was immunoSEQ multiplex PCR, and TCRdb's table has in-frame clones only and misses some. There are 200,000 to 300,000 clones in the sample; 84% occur only once, and roughly 2% lies in the top ten. The data are from a study of cytomegalovirus exposure and HLA in healthy donors. The chain employs TRBV4-1 and TRBJ2-7; D unclear. The source of this sequence is a middle-aged woman in good health and CMV-seropositive. Specimen: PBMCs. In DNA form, the CDR3 reads TGCGCCAGCAGCCAAGTCCGAGACACCTGGTACGAGCAGTACTTC. Encoded protein: CASSQVRDTWYEQYF.